This T cell receptor beta chain stems from a study of T cell responses to AZD1222 COVID-19 vaccine. Trimming cost V 4 bases and J 8 bases; bases outside gene matches: 5. Germline-derived CDR1 and CDR2 are WSHSY and SAAADI. CDR3 size: 13 residues. TCRdb keeps only in-frame clones here, not all; method: immunoSEQ multiplex PCR. The sample has 100,000 to 150,000 clones; 80% to 90% are singletons. The sequence derives from an adult in good health. Sequencing used peripheral blood, obtained on day 0 of AZD1222 vaccination. The J gene is TRBJ2-1, the V gene TRBV10-2; 7 nucleotides agree with TRBD1. CDR3 DNA sequence: TGCGCCAGCAGTGTACCGACAGGGTATGAGCAGTTCTTC. This gives the protein CASSVPTGYEQFF.